The rows below give T cell receptor beta chains drawn from one sample of a study of graft-versus-host responses after intestinal transplantation. The table came from immunoSEQ multiplex PCR; TCRdb's copy has only in-frame clones and leaves some out. The sample holds about 88,000 clones, over 85% seen once. No antigen is known for these receptors. Sequencing used unstimulated CD4+ T cells sorted from spleen or lymph node cells, obtained before intestinal transplant. The source of these receptors is a human donor who received an intestinal transplant. Each CDR3 is given with its conserved first and last residue. A D gene is named only where the DNA matches it firmly. Not every row has a clone size; where given, it reads once, few, many or a size class.

d_gene	j_gene	v_gene	abundance	CDR3aa	CDR3nt
TRBD2	TRBJ2-7	TRBV6-6	NA	CASSGPGTSSYEQYF	TGTGCCAGCAGTGGCCCCGGGACTAGCTCCTACGAGCAGTACTTC
NA	TRBJ1-5	TRBV18	NA	CASSPFRDITNQPQHF	TGTGCCAGCTCACCATTTCGGGACATAACTAATCAGCCCCAGCATTTT
TRBD2	TRBJ2-7	TRBV19	NA	CASNSGRPYEQYF	TGTGCCAGTAACAGCGGGAGGCCCTACGAGCAGTACTTC
TRBD2	TRBJ2-3	TRBV6-6	NA	CASGETSGRRDTQYF	TGTGCCAGCGGGGAGACTAGCGGGAGGAGGGATACGCAGTATTTT
TRBD2	TRBJ2-5	TRBV15	NA	CATSRDLWGLAGGTPEETQYF	TGTGCCACCAGCAGAGATCTCTGGGGACTAGCGGGAGGAACCCCAGAAGAGACCCAGTACTTC
NA	TRBJ2-7	TRBV6-5	NA	CASSYGRGLDYEQYF	TGTGCCAGCAGTTACGGGAGAGGGCTAGACTACGAGCAGTACTTC
NA	TRBJ2-7	TRBV27	once	CASSFTLGPIYEQYF	TGTGCCAGCAGTTTTACCCTCGGACCGATCTACGAGCAGTACTTC
NA	TRBJ1-2	TRBV15	NA	CATSRETLIYGYTF	TGTGCCACCAGCAGAGAGACACTTATCTATGGCTACACCTTC
TRBD1	TRBJ1-1	TRBV5-1	NA	CASSSETGGSYTEAFF	TGCGCCAGCAGCTCGGAAACAGGGGGATCTTACACTGAAGCTTTCTTT
NA	TRBJ2-7	TRBV29-1	NA	CSVESRAGSYEQYF	TGCAGCGTTGAGAGCAGGGCCGGCTCCTACGAGCAGTACTTC
TRBD1	TRBJ1-2	TRBV9	once	CASSVQTGRREGYTF	TGTGCCAGCAGCGTACAGACAGGGCGCAGGGAGGGCTACACCTTC
NA	TRBJ2-5	TRBV5-1	NA	CASSLGGALRETQYF	TGCGCCAGCAGCTTGGGTGGGGCTCTCAGAGAGACCCAGTACTTC
NA	TRBJ2-7	TRBV21-1	NA	CASSKSLRCAYEQYF	TGTGCCAGCAGCAAAAGCCTGAGGTGCGCCTACGAGCAGTACTTC
NA	TRBJ1-5	TRBV7-2	NA	CASSLYEAGGGQPQHF	TGTGCCAGCAGCTTATACGAGGCAGGAGGGGGTCAGCCCCAGCATTTT